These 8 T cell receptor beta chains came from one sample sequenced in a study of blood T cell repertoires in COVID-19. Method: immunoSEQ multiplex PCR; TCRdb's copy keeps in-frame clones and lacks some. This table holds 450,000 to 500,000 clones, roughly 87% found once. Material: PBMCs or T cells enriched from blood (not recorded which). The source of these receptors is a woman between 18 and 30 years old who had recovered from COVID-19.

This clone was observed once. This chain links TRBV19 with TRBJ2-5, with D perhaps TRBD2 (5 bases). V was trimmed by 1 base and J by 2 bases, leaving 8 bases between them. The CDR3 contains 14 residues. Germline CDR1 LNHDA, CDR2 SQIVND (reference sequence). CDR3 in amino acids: CASSIGRSQETQYF. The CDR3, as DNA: TGTGCCAGTAGTATAGGGAGGAGTCAAGAGACCCAGTACTTC.

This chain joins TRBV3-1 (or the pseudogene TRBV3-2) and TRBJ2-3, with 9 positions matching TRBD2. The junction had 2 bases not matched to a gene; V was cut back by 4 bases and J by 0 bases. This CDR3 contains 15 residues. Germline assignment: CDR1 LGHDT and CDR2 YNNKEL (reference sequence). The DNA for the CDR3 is TGTGCCAGCAGCCCGACTAGCGGAAGCACAGATACGCAGTATTTT. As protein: CASSPTSGSTDTQYF.

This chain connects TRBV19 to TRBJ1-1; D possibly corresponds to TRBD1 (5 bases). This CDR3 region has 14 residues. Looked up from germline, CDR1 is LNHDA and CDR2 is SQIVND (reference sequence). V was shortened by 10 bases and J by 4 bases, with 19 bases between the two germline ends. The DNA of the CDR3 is TGTGCCACCACCGCCTTAGGGGAGGGCACTGAAGCTTTCTTT. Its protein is CATTALGEGTEAFF.

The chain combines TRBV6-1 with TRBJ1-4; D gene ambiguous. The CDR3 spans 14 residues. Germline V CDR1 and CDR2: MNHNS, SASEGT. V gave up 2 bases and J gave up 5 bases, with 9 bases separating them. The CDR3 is CASSERGKNEKLFF. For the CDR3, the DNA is TGTGCCAGCAGTGAAAGAGGAAAGAATGAAAAACTGTTTTTT.

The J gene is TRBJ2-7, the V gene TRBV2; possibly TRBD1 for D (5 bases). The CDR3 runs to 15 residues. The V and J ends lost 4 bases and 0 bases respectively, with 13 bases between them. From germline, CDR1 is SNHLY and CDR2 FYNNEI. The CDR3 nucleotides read TGTGCCAGCAGTGGGGGTAGTGGGGCCTCCTACGAGCAGTACTTC. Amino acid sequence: CASSGGSGASYEQYF. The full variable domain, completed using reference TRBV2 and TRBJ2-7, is EPEVTQTPSHQVTQMGQEVILRCVPISNHLYFYWYRQILGQKVEFLVSFYNNEISEKSEIFDDQFSVERPDGSNFTLKIRSTKLEDSAMYFCASSGGSGASYEQYFGPGTRLTVT.

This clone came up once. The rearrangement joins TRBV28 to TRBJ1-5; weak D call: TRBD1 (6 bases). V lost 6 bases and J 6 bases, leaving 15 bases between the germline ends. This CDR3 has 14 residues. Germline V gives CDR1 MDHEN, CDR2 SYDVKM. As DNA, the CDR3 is TGTGCCAGCAGCATCCCAGGGGTGGGTCAGCCCCAGCATTTT. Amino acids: CASSIPGVGQPQHF.

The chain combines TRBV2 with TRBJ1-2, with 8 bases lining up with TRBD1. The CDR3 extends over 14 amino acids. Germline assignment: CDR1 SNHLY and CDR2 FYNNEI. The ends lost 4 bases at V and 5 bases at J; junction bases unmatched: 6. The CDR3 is CASSAGQGLYGYTF. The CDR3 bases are TGTGCCAGCAGTGCCGGACAGGGTTTATATGGCTACACCTTC. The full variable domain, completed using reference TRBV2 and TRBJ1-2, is EPEVTQTPSHQVTQMGQEVILRCVPISNHLYFYWYRQILGQKVEFLVSFYNNEISEKSEIFDDQFSVERPDGSNFTLKIRSTKLEDSAMYFCASSAGQGLYGYTFGSGTRLTVV.

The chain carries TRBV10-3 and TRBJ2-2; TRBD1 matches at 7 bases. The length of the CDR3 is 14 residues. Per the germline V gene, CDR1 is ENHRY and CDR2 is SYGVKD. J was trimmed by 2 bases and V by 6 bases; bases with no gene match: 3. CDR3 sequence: CAIRRQGNTGELFF. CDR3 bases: TGTGCCATCAGAAGACAGGGCAACACCGGGGAGCTGTTTTTT.